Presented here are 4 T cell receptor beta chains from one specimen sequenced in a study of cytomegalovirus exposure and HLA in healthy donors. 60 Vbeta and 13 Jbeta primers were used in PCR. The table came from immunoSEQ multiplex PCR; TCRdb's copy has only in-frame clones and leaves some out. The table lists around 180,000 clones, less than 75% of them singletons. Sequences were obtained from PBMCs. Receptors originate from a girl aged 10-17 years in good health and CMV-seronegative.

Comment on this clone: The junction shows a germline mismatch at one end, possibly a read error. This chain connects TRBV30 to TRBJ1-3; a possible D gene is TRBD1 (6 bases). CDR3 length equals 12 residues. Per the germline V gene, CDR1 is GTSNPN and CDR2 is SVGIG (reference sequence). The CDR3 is CAWSEYQGKAGF. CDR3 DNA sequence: TGTGCCTGGAGTGAATACCAGGGGAAGGCGGGTTTT.

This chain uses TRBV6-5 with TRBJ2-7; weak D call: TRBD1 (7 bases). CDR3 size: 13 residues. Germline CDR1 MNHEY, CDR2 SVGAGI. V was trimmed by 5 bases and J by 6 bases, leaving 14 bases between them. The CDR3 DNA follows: TGTGCCAGCAGTCGGGGGAGACAGGGCGAGCAGTACTTC. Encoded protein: CASSRGRQGEQYF.

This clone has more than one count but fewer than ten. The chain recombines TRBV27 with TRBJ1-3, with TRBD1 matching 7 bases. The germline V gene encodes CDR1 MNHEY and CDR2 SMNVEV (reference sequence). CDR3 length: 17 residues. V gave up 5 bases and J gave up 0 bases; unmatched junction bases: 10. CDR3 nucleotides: TGTGCCAGCAGTACTTACAGGGGACCCCTCTCTGGAAACACCATATATTTT. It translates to CASSTYRGPLSGNTIYF.

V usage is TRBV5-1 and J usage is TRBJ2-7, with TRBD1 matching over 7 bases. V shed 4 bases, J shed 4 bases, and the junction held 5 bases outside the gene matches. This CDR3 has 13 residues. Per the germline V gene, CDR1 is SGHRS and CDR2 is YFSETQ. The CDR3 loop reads CASSATTGYEQYF. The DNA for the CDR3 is TGCGCCAGCAGCGCAACGACAGGGTACGAGCAGTACTTC.